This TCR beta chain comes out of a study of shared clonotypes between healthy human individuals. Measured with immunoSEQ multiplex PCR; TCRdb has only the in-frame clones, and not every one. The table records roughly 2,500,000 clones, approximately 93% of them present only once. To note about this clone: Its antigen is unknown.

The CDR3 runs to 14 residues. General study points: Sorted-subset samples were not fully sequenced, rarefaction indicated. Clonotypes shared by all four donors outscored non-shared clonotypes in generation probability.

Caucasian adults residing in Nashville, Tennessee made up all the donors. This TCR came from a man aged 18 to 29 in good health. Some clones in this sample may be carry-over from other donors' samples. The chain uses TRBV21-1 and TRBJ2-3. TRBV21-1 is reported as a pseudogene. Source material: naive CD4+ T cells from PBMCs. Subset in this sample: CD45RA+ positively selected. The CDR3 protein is CASLKFDSTDTQYF. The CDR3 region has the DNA TGTGCCAGCCTCAAATTCGACAGCACAGATACGCAGTATTTT.